Below, one T cell receptor beta chain is given with its context. This entry belongs to a study of blood T cell repertoires in COVID-19. Whole-study context: The analysed material was cDNA or gDNA that came from T cells, B-cell-depleted T cells, or PBMCs.

Germline assignment: CDR1 LGHNA and CDR2 YNFKEQ. CDR3 size: 15 residues. Trimming removed 0 bases from V and 5 bases from J, with 13 bases in between. The table came from immunoSEQ multiplex PCR; TCRdb's copy has only in-frame clones and leaves some out. The sample lists a few hundred thousand clones; 80% to 85% were seen once. The sample taken for sequencing was peripheral blood. V is TRBV4-2 and J is TRBJ1-1; D not resolved. This TCR derives from a woman aged 30 to 39 who had recovered from COVID-19. The CDR3 reads CASSQDSRGLTEAFF. CDR3 in DNA: TGTGCCAGCAGCCAAGACTCTCGCGGGTTAACTGAAGCTTTCTTT.